This entry concerns a single TCR beta chain. What it binds is unknown. Deletions cut 3 bases from V and 5 bases from J, with 16 bases between. The germline V gene encodes CDR1 SQVTM and CDR2 ANQGSEA. This CDR3 region has 14 residues. The data derive from a study of blood T cells in healthy people across ages. Points from the study as a whole: Fewer expanded clones and more diversity marked long-lived versus aged donors.

Combining a sample-barcoded 5' primer with a J-beta primer mix, a second PCR ran for roughly 6 to 11 cycles. Per-sample output comprised a minimum of 2.5 million paired-end reads containing CDR3. One entry per CDR3 protein results from TCRdb running MiXCR on the 5' RACE reads. The sample has about 970,000 distinct CDR3 sequences, roughly half seen once. The sample comprised blood. This TCR was recovered from a woman in her sixties in good health. The chain carries TRBV29-1 and TRBJ2-5, with D possibly TRBD2 on 5 matching bases. Here the CDR3 DNA reads TGCAGCGTTGACAGGTCCGGTTGGGAGGAGACCCAGTACTTC. Its translation: CSVDRSGWEETQYF.